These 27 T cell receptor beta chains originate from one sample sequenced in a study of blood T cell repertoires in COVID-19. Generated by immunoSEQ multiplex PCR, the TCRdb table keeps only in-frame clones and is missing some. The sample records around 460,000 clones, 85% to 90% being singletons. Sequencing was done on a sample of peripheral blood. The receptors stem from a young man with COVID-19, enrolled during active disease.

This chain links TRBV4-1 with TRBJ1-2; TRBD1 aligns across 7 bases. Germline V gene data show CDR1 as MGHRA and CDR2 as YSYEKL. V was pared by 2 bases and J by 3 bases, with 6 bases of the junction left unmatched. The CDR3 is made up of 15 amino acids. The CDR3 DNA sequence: TGCGCCAGCAGCCAACACGACAGGGAAGACTATGGCTACACCTTC. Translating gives CASSQHDREDYGYTF.

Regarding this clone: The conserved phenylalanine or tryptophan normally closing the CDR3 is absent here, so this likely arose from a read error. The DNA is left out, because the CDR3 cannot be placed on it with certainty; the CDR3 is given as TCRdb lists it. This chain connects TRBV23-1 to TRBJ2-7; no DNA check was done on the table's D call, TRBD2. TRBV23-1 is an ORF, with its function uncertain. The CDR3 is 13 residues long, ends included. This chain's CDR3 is CASSHPGSAGAPR.

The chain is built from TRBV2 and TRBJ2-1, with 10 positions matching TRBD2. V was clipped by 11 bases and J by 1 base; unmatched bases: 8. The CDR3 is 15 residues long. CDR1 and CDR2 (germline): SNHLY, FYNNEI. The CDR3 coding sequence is TGTGCCGGAAGAGCGGGAGGGGGGTCCTACAATGAGCAGTTCTTC. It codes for CAGRAGGGSYNEQFF.

CDR3 DNA sequence: TGTGCCAGCAGGGAGGGACTAAAAAATACGCAGTATTTT. This codes for CASREGLKNTQYF. The chain recombines TRBV2 with TRBJ2-3; 7 bases are shared with TRBD2. J lost 7 bases, V lost 6 bases, and 7 bases had no gene match. CDR1 and CDR2 from the germline V gene are SNHLY and FYNNEI. The CDR3 covers 13 residues.

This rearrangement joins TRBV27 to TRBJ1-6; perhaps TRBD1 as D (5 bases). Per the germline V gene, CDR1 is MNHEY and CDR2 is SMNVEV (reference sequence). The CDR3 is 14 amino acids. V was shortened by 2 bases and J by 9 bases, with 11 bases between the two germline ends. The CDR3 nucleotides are TGTGCCAGCAGTTTAGGGCAGGGAGGTTCACCCCTCCACTTT. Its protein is CASSLGQGGSPLHF.

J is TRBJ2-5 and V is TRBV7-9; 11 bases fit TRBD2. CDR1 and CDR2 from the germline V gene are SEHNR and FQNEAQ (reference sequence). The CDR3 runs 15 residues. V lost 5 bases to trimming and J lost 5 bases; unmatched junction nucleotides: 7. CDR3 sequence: CASSPTSGEGETQYF. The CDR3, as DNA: TGTGCCAGCAGCCCGACTAGCGGGGAGGGGGAGACCCAGTACTTC.

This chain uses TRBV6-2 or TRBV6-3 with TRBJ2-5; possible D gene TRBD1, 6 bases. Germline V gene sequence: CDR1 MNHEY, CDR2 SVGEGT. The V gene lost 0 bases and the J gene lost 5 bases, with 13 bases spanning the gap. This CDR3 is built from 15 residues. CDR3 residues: CASSYSMQGSETQYF. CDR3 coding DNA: TGTGCCAGCAGTTACTCGATGCAGGGGAGTGAGACCCAGTACTTC.

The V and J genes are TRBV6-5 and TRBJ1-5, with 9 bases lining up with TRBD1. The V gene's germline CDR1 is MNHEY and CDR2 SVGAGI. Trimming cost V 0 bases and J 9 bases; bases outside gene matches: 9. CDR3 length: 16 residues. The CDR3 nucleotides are TGTGCCAGCAGTTACTCGTCGGGACAGGGCCCGGGGCCCCAGCATTTT. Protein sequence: CASSYSSGQGPGPQHF.

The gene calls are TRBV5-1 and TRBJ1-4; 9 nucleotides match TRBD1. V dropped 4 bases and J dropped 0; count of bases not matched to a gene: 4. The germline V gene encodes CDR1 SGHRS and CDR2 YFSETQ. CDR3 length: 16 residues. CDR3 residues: CASSLGDRATNEKLFF. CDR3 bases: TGCGCCAGCAGCCTCGGGGACAGGGCAACTAATGAAAAACTGTTTTTT. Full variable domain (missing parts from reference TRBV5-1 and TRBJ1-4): KAGVTQTPRYLIKTRGQQVTLSCSPISGHRSVSWYQQTPGQGLQFLFEYFSETQRNKGNFPGRFSGRQFSNSRSEMNVSTLELGDSALYLCASSLGDRATNEKLFFGSGTQLSVL.

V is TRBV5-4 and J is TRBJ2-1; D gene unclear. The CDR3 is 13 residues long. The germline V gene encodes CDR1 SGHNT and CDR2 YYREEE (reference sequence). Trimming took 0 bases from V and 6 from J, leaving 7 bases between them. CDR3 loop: CASSLVTLNEQFF. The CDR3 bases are TGTGCCAGCAGCTTGGTGACACTCAATGAGCAGTTCTTC.

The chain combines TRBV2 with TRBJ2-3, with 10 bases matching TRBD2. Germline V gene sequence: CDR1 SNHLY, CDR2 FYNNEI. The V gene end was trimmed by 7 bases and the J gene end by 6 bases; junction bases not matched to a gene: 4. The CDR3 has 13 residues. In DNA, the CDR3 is TGTGCCAGCACTAGCGGGGGACTGGATACGCAGTATTTT. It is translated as CASTSGGLDTQYF.

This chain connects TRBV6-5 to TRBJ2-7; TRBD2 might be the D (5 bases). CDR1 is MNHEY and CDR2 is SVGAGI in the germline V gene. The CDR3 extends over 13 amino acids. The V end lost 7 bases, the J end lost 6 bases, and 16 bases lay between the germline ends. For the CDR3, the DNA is TGTGCCAGCACGGCTAGCAGGAGAGGCGAGCAGTACTTC. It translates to CASTASRRGEQYF.

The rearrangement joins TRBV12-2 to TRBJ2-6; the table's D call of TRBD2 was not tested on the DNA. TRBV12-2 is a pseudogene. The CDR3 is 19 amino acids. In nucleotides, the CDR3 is TGTGCAAGTCGCTTAGGGAGGCGGGTGCCTCATTCTGGGGCCAACGTCCTGACTTTC. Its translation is CASRLGRRVPHSGANVLTF.

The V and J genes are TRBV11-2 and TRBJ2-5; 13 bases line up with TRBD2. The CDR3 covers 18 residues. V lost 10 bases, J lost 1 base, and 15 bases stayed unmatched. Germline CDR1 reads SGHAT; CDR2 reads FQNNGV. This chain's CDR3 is CATSPGWGLAGPQETQYF. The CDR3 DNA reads TGTGCCACCTCCCCTGGGTGGGGACTAGCGGGACCCCAAGAGACCCAGTACTTC.

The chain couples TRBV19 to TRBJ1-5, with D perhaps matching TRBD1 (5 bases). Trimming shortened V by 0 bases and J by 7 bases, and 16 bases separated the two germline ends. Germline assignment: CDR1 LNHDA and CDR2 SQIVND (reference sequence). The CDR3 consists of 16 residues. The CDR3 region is CASSIDSRRAEQPQHF. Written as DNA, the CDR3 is TGTGCCAGTAGTATAGATTCTCGCAGGGCGGAGCAGCCCCAGCATTTT.

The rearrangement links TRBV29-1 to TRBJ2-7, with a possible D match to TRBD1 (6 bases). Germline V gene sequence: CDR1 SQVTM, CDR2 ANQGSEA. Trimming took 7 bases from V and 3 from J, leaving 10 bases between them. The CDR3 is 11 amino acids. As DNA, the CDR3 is TGCAGCGGGGCGGACAGCTACGAGCAGTACTTC. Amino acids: CSGADSYEQYF.

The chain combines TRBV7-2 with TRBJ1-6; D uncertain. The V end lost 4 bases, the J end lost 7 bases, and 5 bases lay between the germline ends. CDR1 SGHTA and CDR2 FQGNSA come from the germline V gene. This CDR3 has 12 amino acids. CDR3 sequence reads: CASSSLNSPLHF. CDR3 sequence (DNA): TGTGCCAGCAGCTCCTTAAATTCACCCCTCCACTTT.

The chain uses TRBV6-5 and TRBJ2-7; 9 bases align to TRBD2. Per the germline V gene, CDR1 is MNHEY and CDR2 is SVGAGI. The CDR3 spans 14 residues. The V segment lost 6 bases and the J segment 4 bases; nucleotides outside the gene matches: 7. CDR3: CASRPLAGTYEQYF. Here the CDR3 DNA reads TGTGCCAGCAGGCCCCTAGCGGGAACTTACGAGCAGTACTTC.

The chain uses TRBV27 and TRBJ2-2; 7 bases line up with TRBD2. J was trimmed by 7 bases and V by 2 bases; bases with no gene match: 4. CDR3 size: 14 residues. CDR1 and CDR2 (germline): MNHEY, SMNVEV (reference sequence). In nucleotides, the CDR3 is TGTGCCAGCAGTTTAGCCGGGGACTACGGGGAGCTGTTTTTT. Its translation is CASSLAGDYGELFF.

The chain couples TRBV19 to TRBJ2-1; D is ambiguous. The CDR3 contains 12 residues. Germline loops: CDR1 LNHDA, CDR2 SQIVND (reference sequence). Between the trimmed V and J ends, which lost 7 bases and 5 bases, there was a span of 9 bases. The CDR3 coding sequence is TGTGCCAGTACAATGGGCGACAATGAGCAGTTCTTC. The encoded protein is CASTMGDNEQFF.

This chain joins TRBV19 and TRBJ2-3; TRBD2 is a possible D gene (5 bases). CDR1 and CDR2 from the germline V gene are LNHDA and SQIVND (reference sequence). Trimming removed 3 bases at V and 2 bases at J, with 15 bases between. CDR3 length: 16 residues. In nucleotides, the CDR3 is TGTGCCAGTAGTATGGGGAGTATAACTGCCACAGATACGCAGTATTTT. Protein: CASSMGSITATDTQYF.

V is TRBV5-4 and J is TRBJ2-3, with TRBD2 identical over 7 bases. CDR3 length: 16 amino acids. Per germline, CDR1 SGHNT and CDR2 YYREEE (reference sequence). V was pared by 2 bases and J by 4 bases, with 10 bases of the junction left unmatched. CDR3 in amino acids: CASSLANGGESDTQYF. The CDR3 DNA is TGTGCCAGCAGCTTAGCTAATGGGGGGGAATCAGATACGCAGTATTTT. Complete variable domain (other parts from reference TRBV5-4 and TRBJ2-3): ETGVTQSPTHLIKTRGQQVTLRCSSQSGHNTVSWYQQALGQGPQFIFQYYREEENGRGNFPPRFSGLQFPNYSSELNVNALELDDSALYLCASSLANGGESDTQYFGPGTRLTVL.

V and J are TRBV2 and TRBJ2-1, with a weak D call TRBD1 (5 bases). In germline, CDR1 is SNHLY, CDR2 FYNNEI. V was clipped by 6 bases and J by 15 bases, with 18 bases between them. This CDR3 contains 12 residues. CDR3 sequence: CASRGPHPLPFF. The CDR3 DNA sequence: TGTGCCAGCAGGGGGCCGCACCCGCTGCCGTTCTTC.

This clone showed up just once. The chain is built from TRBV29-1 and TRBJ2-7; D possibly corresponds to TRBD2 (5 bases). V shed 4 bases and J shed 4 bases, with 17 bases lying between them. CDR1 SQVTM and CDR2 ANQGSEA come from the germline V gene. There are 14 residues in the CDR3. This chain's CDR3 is CSVGIAGLPYEQYF. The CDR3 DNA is TGCAGCGTTGGAATCGCAGGACTCCCATACGAGCAGTACTTC.

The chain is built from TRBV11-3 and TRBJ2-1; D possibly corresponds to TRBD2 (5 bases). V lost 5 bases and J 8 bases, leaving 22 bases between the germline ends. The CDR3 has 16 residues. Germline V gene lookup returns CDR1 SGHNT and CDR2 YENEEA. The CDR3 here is CASSLGIGSFEHEQFF. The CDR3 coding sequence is TGTGCCAGCAGCCTCGGGATAGGTTCCTTTGAACATGAGCAGTTCTTC. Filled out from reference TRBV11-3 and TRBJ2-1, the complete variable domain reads EAGVVQSPRYKIIEKKQPVAFWCNPISGHNTLYWYLQNLGQGPELLIRYENEEAVDDSQLPKDRFSAERLKGVDSTLKIQPAELGDSAVYLCASSLGIGSFEHEQFFGPGTRLTVL.

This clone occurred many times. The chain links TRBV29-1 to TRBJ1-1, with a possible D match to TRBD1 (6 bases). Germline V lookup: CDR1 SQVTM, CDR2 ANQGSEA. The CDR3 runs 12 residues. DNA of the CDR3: TGCAGTACCGGGCAGGGCGAGGGGGTAGCTTTCTTT. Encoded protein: CSTGQGEGVAFF.

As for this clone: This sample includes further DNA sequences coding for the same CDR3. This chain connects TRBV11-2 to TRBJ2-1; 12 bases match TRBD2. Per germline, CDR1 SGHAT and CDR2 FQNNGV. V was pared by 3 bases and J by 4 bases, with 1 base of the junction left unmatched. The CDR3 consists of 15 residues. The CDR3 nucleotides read TGTGCCAGCAGCTTGGGACTAGCGGGTTACAATGAGCAGTTCTTC. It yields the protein CASSLGLAGYNEQFF.